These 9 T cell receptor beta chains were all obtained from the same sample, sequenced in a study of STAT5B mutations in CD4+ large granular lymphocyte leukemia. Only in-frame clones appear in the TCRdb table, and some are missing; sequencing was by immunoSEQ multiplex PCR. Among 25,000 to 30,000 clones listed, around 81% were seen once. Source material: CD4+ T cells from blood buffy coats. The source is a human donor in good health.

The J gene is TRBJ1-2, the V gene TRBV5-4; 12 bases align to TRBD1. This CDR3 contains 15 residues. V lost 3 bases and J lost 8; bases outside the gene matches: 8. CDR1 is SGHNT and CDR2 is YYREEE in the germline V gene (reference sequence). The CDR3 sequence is CASSSPGQGARGYTF. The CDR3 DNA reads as TGTGCCAGCAGCTCACCGGGACAGGGGGCGCGGGGCTACACCTTC.

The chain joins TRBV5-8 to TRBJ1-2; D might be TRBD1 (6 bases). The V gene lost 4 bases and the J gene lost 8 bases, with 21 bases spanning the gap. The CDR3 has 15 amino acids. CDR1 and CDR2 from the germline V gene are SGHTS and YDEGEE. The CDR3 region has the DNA TGTGCCAGCAGCGGCCGACAGGCCCGGTGGGGCGGCTACACCTTC. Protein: CASSGRQARWGGYTF.

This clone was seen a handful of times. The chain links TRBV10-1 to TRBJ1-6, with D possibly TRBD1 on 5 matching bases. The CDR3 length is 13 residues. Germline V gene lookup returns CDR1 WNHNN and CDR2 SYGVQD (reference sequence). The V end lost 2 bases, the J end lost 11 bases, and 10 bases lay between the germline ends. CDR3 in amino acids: CASSELLGAPLHF. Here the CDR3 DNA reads TGCGCCAGCAGTGAGCTGTTAGGGGCACCCCTCCACTTT.

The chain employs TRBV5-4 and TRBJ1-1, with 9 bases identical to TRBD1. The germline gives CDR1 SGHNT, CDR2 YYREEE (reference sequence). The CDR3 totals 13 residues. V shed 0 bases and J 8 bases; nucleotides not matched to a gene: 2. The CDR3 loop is CASSLGGTGEAFF. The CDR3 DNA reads TGTGCCAGCAGCTTGGGGGGGACAGGGGAAGCTTTCTTT.

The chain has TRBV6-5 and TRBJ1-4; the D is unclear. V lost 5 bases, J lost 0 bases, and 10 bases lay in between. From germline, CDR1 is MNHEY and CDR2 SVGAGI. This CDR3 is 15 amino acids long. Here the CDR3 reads CASSLDYSTNEKLFF. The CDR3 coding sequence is TGTGCCAGCAGTCTCGATTACTCAACTAATGAAAAACTGTTTTTT.

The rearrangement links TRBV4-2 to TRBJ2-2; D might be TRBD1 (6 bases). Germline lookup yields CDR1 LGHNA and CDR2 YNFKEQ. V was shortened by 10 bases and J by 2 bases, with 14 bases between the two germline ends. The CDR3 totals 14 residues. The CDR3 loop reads CATRPGGNTGELFF. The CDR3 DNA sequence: TGTGCCACTAGACCTGGGGGCAACACCGGGGAGCTGTTTTTT.

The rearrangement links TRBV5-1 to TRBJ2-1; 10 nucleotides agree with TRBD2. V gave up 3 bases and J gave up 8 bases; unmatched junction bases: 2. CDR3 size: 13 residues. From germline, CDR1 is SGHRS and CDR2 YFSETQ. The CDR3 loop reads CASSSGLADEQFF. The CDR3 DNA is TGCGCCAGCAGCTCCGGACTAGCGGATGAGCAGTTCTTC.

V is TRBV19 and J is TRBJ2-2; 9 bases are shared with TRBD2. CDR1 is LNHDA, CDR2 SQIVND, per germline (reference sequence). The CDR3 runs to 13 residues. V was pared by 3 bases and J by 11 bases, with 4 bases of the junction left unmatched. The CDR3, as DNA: TGTGCCAGTAGTATTGGCGGGAGGGCCGAGCTGTTTTTT. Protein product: CASSIGGRAELFF.

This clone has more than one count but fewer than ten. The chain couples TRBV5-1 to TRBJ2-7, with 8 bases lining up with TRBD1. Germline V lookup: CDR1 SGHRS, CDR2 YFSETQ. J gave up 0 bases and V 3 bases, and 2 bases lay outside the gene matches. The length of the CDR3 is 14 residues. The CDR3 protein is CASSSGTGSYEQYV. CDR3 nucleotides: TGCGCCAGCAGCTCTGGGACAGGCTCCTACGAGCAGTACGTC.